Sequencing of this TCR beta chain was carried out in a study of T-cell memory formation after mild COVID-19. A single record per CDR3 protein comes from TCRdb applying MiXCR to the 5' RACE reads. The sample gives roughly 580,000 distinct CDR3 sequences, roughly 18% of which show up once; around 12% is in the top ten. This clonotype was seen more than once but under ten times. Its antigen is unidentified. Study conclusions and caveats: Researchers could not confirm that second-wave clones peaking on day 37 targeted SARS-CoV-2.

Germline assignment: CDR1 MGHRA and CDR2 YSYEKL. V dropped 0 bases and J dropped 6; count of bases not matched to a gene: 9. This CDR3 is 17 amino acids long. The sequenced sample consisted of PBMCs or a T cell subset sorted from them (not recorded which). The receptor was derived from an adult woman who had mild COVID-19 (a few samples of this study predate the infection). Cell type and time point are not known. V gene TRBV4-1 combines with J gene TRBJ1-5, with 9 bases fitting TRBD1. CDR3 in amino acids: CASSQDGPGQGIQPQHF. CDR3 in DNA: TGCGCCAGCAGCCAAGACGGACCGGGACAGGGAATTCAGCCCCAGCATTTT.